A single sample is the source of the 20 T cell receptor beta chains below, sequenced in a study of shared clonotypes between healthy human individuals. Profiling relied on immunoSEQ multiplex PCR, and the TCRdb table lists in-frame clones only, not all of them. Of around 720,000 clones in the sample, around 73% were seen once. Sample: memory CD4+ T cells sorted from blood. Noted subset: CD45RA-negative fraction. The receptors here all came from a woman aged 25 to 39 in good health.

The chain uses TRBV5-1 and TRBJ1-3; D is uncertain. V was clipped by 3 bases and J by 3 bases, with 13 bases between them. Germline V CDR1 and CDR2: SGHRS, YFSETQ. CDR3 size: 15 residues. CDR3: CASSSGGGNGNTIYF. The CDR3 DNA follows: TGCGCCAGCAGCTCGGGTGGCGGGAATGGAAACACCATATATTTT.

The genes are TRBV30 and TRBJ2-3; D might be TRBD1 (7 bases). The V gene lost 0 bases and the J gene lost 2 bases, with 15 bases spanning the gap. The CDR3 is made up of 16 amino acids. In germline, CDR1 is GTSNPN, CDR2 SVGIG (reference sequence). CDR3 DNA sequence: TGTGCCTGGAGTGTCTCTCCCAGGGGGGCCACAGATACGCAGTATTTT. Translation: CAWSVSPRGATDTQYF.

This clone was seen a single time. CDR3 in amino acids: CASSGAGGSGNTIYF. As DNA, the CDR3 is TGTGCCAGCAGTGGGGCAGGGGGCTCTGGAAACACCATATATTTT. The rearrangement uses TRBV28 and TRBJ1-3, with 7 positions matching TRBD1. CDR3 length: 15 residues. J gave up 0 bases and V 5 bases, and 4 bases lay outside the gene matches. Germline V gene lookup returns CDR1 MDHEN and CDR2 SYDVKM.

The chain uses TRBV11-2 and TRBJ2-7, with unresolved D. V lost 0 bases and J lost 4, with 16 bases in between. This CDR3 has 16 residues. Germline V lookup: CDR1 SGHAT, CDR2 FQNNGV. Here the CDR3 reads CASSLDLFGLEYEQYF. CDR3 nucleotide sequence: TGTGCCAGCAGCTTAGATCTCTTTGGTTTGGAGTACGAGCAGTACTTC.

The chain carries TRBV14 and TRBJ1-1; D may be TRBD1 (5 bases). Trimming stripped 4 bases from V and 4 bases from J, with 13 bases between. The CDR3 length is 14 residues. Germline V gives CDR1 SGHDN, CDR2 FVKESK. The DNA of the CDR3 is TGTGCCAGCAGCCTTGGGACCGGGGGCACTGAAGCTTTCTTT. This sequence encodes CASSLGTGGTEAFF.

CDR3 DNA sequence: TGTGCCAGCACCGGTTCAATCTATGGCTACACCTTC. Encoded protein: CASTGSIYGYTF. The V and J genes are TRBV6-1 and TRBJ1-2; D is uncertain. With 7 bases removed from V and 4 bases from J, the gap between germline ends came to 10 bases. The CDR3 is made up of 12 amino acids. The germline CDR1 and CDR2 sequences are MNHNS and SASEGT.

A note on this clone: In the same sample, other DNA sequences code for this CDR3. This chain connects TRBV5-1 to TRBJ2-7; D is perhaps TRBD1 (6 bases). CDR1 and CDR2 (germline): SGHRS, YFSETQ. V shed 0 bases and J shed 1 base, with 8 bases lying between them. The CDR3 loop spans 14 amino acids. In DNA form, the CDR3 reads TGCGCCAGCAGCTTGGGGGGGCGGTCCTACGAGCAGTACTTC. It translates to CASSLGGRSYEQYF.

The genes are TRBV19 and TRBJ2-7; 11 nucleotides line up with TRBD2. Germline V gene sequence: CDR1 LNHDA, CDR2 SQIVND (reference sequence). CDR3 size: 13 residues. V gave up 10 bases and J gave up 6 bases; unmatched junction bases: 8. The CDR3 is CATGTSGRGEQYF. In DNA form, the CDR3 reads TGTGCCACTGGGACTAGCGGAAGAGGCGAGCAGTACTTC.

The chain employs TRBV28 and TRBJ1-1; D gene uncertain. CDR1 is MDHEN and CDR2 is SYDVKM in the germline V gene. The germline V and J ends were trimmed by 7 bases and 6 bases, with 9 bases remaining between them. The CDR3 is 11 amino acids. CDR3 nucleotides: TGTGCCAGCAAAAGTTTGGCTGAAGCTTTCTTT. It is translated as CASKSLAEAFF. Full variable domain (rest looked up from reference TRBV28 and TRBJ1-1): DVKVTQSSRYLVKRTGEKVFLECVQDMDHENMFWYRQDPGLGLRLIYFSYDVKMKEKGDIPEGYSVSREKKERFSLILESASTNQTSMYLCASKSLAEAFFGQGTRLTVV.

This clone was observed a handful of times. Different DNA sequences within this sample yield the same CDR3. The V gene is TRBV29-1, the J gene TRBJ2-3, with a tentative D call TRBD1 (5 bases). The CDR3 contains 12 residues. Looked up from germline, CDR1 is SQVTM and CDR2 is ANQGSEA. Trimming shortened V by 6 bases and J by 0 bases, and 7 bases separated the two germline ends. CDR3 sequence: CSVDSSTDTQYF. CDR3 DNA: TGCAGCGTCGACAGTAGCACAGATACGCAGTATTTT.

The chain uses TRBV28 and TRBJ1-6; D is possibly TRBD1 (5 bases). CDR3 size: 16 residues. V lost 6 bases, J lost 7 bases, and 19 bases lay in between. The germline V gene has CDR1 MDHEN and CDR2 SYDVKM. The CDR3 DNA sequence: TGTGCCAGCAGATTAAAACCGGGACGTGGGAATTCACCCCTCCACTTT. Translating gives CASRLKPGRGNSPLHF. Full variable domain (outside the CDR3, taken from reference TRBV28 and TRBJ1-6): DVKVTQSSRYLVKRTGEKVFLECVQDMDHENMFWYRQDPGLGLRLIYFSYDVKMKEKGDIPEGYSVSREKKERFSLILESASTNQTSMYLCASRLKPGRGNSPLHFGNGTRLTVT.

On this clone itself: This sample also contains other DNA sequences that code for the same CDR3. This chain uses TRBV11-1 with TRBJ2-1; D unresolved. Germline V lookup: CDR1 SGHAT, CDR2 FQDESV (reference sequence). CDR3 length: 14 amino acids. Trimming took 5 bases from V and 2 from J, leaving 10 bases between them. The CDR3 loop is CASSRTSAYNEQFF. The CDR3 DNA sequence: TGTGCCAGCAGCCGGACGTCGGCCTACAATGAGCAGTTCTTC.

The CDR3: CASSKGGSLDEQFF. The CDR3 DNA reads TGTGCCAGCAGTAAGGGCGGGAGTCTCGATGAGCAGTTCTTC. The chain uses TRBV11-3 and TRBJ2-1; 7 bases agree with TRBD2. CDR1 is SGHNT and CDR2 is YENEEA in the germline V gene. The CDR3 contains 14 residues. The J segment lost 8 bases and the V segment lost 6 bases, leaving 10 bases of the junction unmatched.

The chain has TRBV19 and TRBJ2-7; 9 bases are a match to TRBD2. After removal of 10 bases from V and 4 bases from J, the junction contained 8 bases not matched to a gene. Germline CDR1 LNHDA, CDR2 SQIVND (reference sequence). The CDR3 is 13 residues long. CDR3 in amino acids: CATHKAGGYEQYF. The CDR3 DNA follows: TGTGCCACCCACAAAGCGGGAGGTTACGAGCAGTACTTC. Drawing the rest from reference TRBV19 and TRBJ2-7, the complete variable domain is DGGITQSPKYLFRKEGQNVTLSCEQNLNHDAMYWYRQDPGQGLRLIYYSQIVNDFQKGDIAEGYSVSREKKESFPLTVTSAQKNPTAFYLCATHKAGGYEQYFGPGTRLTVT.

This sequence joins TRBV7-9 and TRBJ1-5, with a weak D call TRBD1 (5 bases). Between the trimmed V and J ends, which lost 3 bases and 4 bases, there was a span of 10 bases. Per the germline V gene, CDR1 is SEHNR and CDR2 is FQNEAQ (reference sequence). The CDR3 is 14 amino acids. The CDR3 region has the DNA TGTGCCAGCAGCTTTAGCGACAGAAATCAGCCCCAGCATTTT. Translating it yields CASSFSDRNQPQHF.

This clone was recorded once. The V call is TRBV25-1, the J call TRBJ2-5; perhaps D is TRBD1 or TRBD2 (6 bases each). Trimming stripped 4 bases from V and 2 bases from J, with 20 bases between. There are 17 residues in the CDR3. In germline, CDR1 is MGHDK, CDR2 SYGVNS. The CDR3 spells CASSAGRIPQGQETQYF. CDR3 nucleotides: TGTGCCAGCAGTGCTGGGAGGATACCCCAGGGGCAAGAGACCCAGTACTTC.

The chain uses TRBV7-9 and TRBJ2-2; D is unresolved. V lost 1 base to trimming and J lost 4 bases, with 4 bases between them. There are 13 residues in the CDR3. CDR1 and CDR2 (germline): SEHNR, FQNEAQ (reference sequence). In DNA form, the CDR3 reads TGTGCCAGCAGCTTAGATCCCACCGGGGAGCTGTTTTTT. Encoded protein: CASSLDPTGELFF.

This clone has just one count. The gene calls are TRBV6-6 and TRBJ1-5; 8 bases are shared with TRBD1. The junction had 10 bases not matched to a gene; V was cut back by 6 bases and J by 6 bases. This CDR3 has 15 amino acids. CDR1 is MNHNY and CDR2 is SVGAGI in the germline V gene (reference sequence). CDR3 sequence: CASSQMVRGPQPQHF. The CDR3 DNA reads as TGTGCCAGCAGCCAAATGGTCAGGGGGCCTCAGCCCCAGCATTTT.

The rearrangement joins TRBV28 to TRBJ1-1; 7 bases match TRBD1. V was clipped by 8 bases and J by 7 bases; unmatched bases: 7. Germline CDR1 reads MDHEN; CDR2 reads SYDVKM. The CDR3 has 12 amino acids. The CDR3 protein is CASHDGTDEAFF. The CDR3 bases are TGTGCCAGCCACGACGGGACAGATGAAGCTTTCTTT.

The V call is TRBV19, the J call TRBJ1-5; D is unresolved. The CDR3 is 14 amino acids. Trimming pared 6 bases from V and 1 base from J, leaving 10 bases between. Germline V gives CDR1 LNHDA, CDR2 SQIVND (reference sequence). For the CDR3, the DNA is TGTGCCAGTAGCCCGGTTTCCAGCAATCAGCCCCAGCATTTT. Translated: CASSPVSSNQPQHF.